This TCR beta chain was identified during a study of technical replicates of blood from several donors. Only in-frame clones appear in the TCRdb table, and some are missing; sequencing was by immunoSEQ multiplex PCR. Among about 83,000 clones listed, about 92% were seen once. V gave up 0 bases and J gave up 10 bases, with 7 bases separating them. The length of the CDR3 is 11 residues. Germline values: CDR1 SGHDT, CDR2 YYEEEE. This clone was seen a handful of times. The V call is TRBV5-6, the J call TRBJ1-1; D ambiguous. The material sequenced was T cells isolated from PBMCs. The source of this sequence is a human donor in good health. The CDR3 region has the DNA TGTGCCAGCAGCTTGGATTCCCTAGCTTTCTTT. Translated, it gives CASSLDSLAFF.